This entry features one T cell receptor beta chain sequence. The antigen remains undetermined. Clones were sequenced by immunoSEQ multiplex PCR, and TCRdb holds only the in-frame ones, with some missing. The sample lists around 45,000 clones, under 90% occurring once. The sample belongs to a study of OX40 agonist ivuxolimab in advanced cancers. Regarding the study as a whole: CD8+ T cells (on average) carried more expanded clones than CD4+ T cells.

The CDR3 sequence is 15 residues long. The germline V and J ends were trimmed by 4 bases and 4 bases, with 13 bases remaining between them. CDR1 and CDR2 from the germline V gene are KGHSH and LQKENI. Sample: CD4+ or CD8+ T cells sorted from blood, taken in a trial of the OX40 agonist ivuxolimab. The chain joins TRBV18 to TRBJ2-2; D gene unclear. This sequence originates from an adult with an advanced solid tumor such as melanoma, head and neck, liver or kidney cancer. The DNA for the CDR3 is TGTGCCAGCTCACGTATCAGAGAAGCCACCGGGGAGCTGTTTTTT. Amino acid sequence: CASSRIREATGELFF. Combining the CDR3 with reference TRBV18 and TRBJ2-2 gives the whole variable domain NAGVMQNPRHLVRRRGQEARLRCSPMKGHSHVYWYRQLPEEGLKFMVYLQKENIIDESGMPKERFSAEFPKEGPSILRIQQVVRGDSAAYFCASSRIREATGELFFGEGSRLTVL.